These T cell receptor beta chains were read from a single sample in a study of graft-versus-host responses after intestinal transplantation. Using immunoSEQ multiplex PCR, the repertoire was profiled, and TCRdb retains in-frame clones only, with some absent. The table shows approximately 82,000 clones, with approximately 95% occurring only once. No antigen has been assigned to these receptors. The material was unstimulated CD8+ T cells sorted from spleen or lymph node cells, obtained before transplant. Receptors originate from a human donor who was the organ donor for an intestinal transplant. Each CDR3 is given with its conserved first and last residue. The D gene is left open where the match is weak. The size of a clone is reported for some rows only, either as once, few or many, or as a class for expanded clones.

DNA	CDR3	size	J	D	V
TGCGCCAGCAGCCAGGGGGGTCTAGAGGTTGAGCAGTTCTTC	CASSQGGLEVEQFF	-	TRBJ2-1	-	TRBV4-1
TGTGCCAGCAGCTTACCGGGGAGGGGTCCCTACGAGCAGTACTTC	CASSLPGRGPYEQYF	-	TRBJ2-7	TRBD2	TRBV7-8
TGCGCCAGCAGCCAAAGGCTCGGGAGTCGACTTTCCAATGAGCAGTTCTTC	CASSQRLGSRLSNEQFF	-	TRBJ2-1	-	TRBV4-1
TGTGCCAGCAGCACTCGAGGGTATGGCTACACCTTC	CASSTRGYGYTF	-	TRBJ1-2	-	TRBV14
TGTGCCAGCAGCTTCAGCCCCAGTAGCGGGGAGAGCTCCTACAATGAGCAGTTCTTC	CASSFSPSSGESSYNEQFF	-	TRBJ2-1	TRBD2	TRBV13
TGTGCCAGCAGTTTTTCGGGGAGGGGGGCGCCCAAGGGGAAAGAGACCCAGTACTTC	CASSFSGRGAPKGKETQYF	-	TRBJ2-5	-	TRBV27
TGTGCCAGCAGCCCGGAGCCTATGGGCACTGAAGCTTTCTTT	CASSPEPMGTEAFF	-	TRBJ1-1	-	TRBV13
TGTGCCAGCAGTTTCGGGGACTATAGCAATCAGCCCCAGCATTTT	CASSFGDYSNQPQHF	-	TRBJ1-5	-	TRBV28
TGTGCCAGCAGCCCCCAGCGGAATCAGCCCCAGCATTTT	CASSPQRNQPQHF	-	TRBJ1-5	-	TRBV13
TGTGCCAGCAGCATAGTAGAGGGACAGGGCTACAATGAGCAGTTCTTC	CASSIVEGQGYNEQFF	-	TRBJ2-1	TRBD1	TRBV9
TGTGCCAGCCTAGGGGGTAACGAGCAGTACTTC	CASLGGNEQYF	-	TRBJ2-7	-	TRBV27
TGTGCCAGTAGTCAGGAGGGACTAGGGTGGTTCGCCGAGTTCTTC	CASSQEGLGWFAEFF	-	TRBJ2-1	TRBD2	TRBV19
TGTGCCAGCAGCTCCCCATGGCCAGGCCCATACAATGAGCAGTTCTTC	CASSSPWPGPYNEQFF	-	TRBJ2-1	-	TRBV11-2
TGCGCCAGCAGTGAGTCGGGGTACGGGAGCACCGTAAGGGATACGCAGTATTTT	CASSESGYGSTVRDTQYF	-	TRBJ2-3	-	TRBV10-2
TGTGCCAGCAGCCAAGGGGGGTTGACAGGTGGGGGACAATATAGCAATCAGCCCCAGCATTTT	CASSQGGLTGGGQYSNQPQHF	-	TRBJ1-5	-	TRBV4-2
TGTGCCAGCAGTTTGCAGGAAAGCTATGGCTACACCTTC	CASSLQESYGYTF	-	TRBJ1-2	-	TRBV27
TGTGCCAGTAGTATGGGCCCTCCTGGCTTCTACGAGCAGTACTTC	CASSMGPPGFYEQYF	-	TRBJ2-7	-	TRBV19
TGCGCCAGCAGCCCCGTGACAGGGGGTTCCTACGAGCAGTACTTC	CASSPVTGGSYEQYF	-	TRBJ2-7	TRBD1	TRBV4-1
TGTGCCAGCAGCTTAGAAGTTTCAGGATGGCAGTTCTTC	CASSLEVSGWQFF	-	TRBJ2-1	-	TRBV7-2
TGTGCCAGCAGCACCCAGGGAGGTAACACTGAAGCTTTCTTT	CASSTQGGNTEAFF	-	TRBJ1-1	-	TRBV7-6
TGTGCCAGCAGCTTAGAATTGGCGGGACCCGACGCAGATACGCAGTATTTT	CASSLELAGPDADTQYF	-	TRBJ2-3	-	TRBV7-8
TGTGCCAGCGGAGCGGGAGACAGTTACGAGCAGTACTTC	CASGAGDSYEQYF	-	TRBJ2-7	TRBD2	TRBV4-2
TGTGCCAGCAGCTTTTTTGTAGCGAGGGATGAGCAGTTCTTC	CASSFFVARDEQFF	-	TRBJ2-1	-	TRBV5-6
TGCGCCAGCAGCCCTTCCCCGGGACTCCCTGACAATGAGCAGTTCTTC	CASSPSPGLPDNEQFF	-	TRBJ2-1	-	TRBV4-1
TGTGCCAGCAGCTTGGGAGACAGAGAAGCTTTCTTT	CASSLGDREAFF	once	TRBJ1-1	-	TRBV5-4
TGTGCCAGCAGTGATCCAGGTACTAGTATCGGTGAGCAGTTCTTC	CASSDPGTSIGEQFF	once	TRBJ2-1	-	TRBV2
TGTGCCAGCAGTTTATGCCCCGTTCAATTGGCTAGCGGGCTTTACGAGCAGTACTTC	CASSLCPVQLASGLYEQYF	-	TRBJ2-7	TRBD2	TRBV28
TGTGCCAGAAGCCGCCACAGGGGACGGGACACCGGGGAGCTGTTTTTT	CARSRHRGRDTGELFF	-	TRBJ2-2	-	TRBV7-5
TGTGCCAGCAGCCAAAACTATGCGGATAGCGGTACAGATACGCAGTATTTT	CASSQNYADSGTDTQYF	-	TRBJ2-3	-	TRBV14
TGTGCCAGTAGTATGGGTACAGTGAACACTGAAGCTTTCTTT	CASSMGTVNTEAFF	-	TRBJ1-1	-	TRBV19
TGCGCCAGCAGCTTGGGCGGCACCGGGGAGCTGTTTTTT	CASSLGGTGELFF	-	TRBJ2-2	-	TRBV5-1
TGTGCCAGCAGTGGGGCCATTCAGGGGTCCTACAATGAGCAGTTCTTC	CASSGAIQGSYNEQFF	-	TRBJ2-1	-	TRBV6-1
TGCGCCAGCAGCTTTGTGACAGGGGAGTTGGAGACCCAGTACTTC	CASSFVTGELETQYF	once	TRBJ2-5	TRBD1	TRBV5-1
TGTGCCAGCAGTGGGGGACAGGGAGACGTGGAGACCCAGTACTTC	CASSGGQGDVETQYF	-	TRBJ2-5	TRBD1	TRBV6-1
TGTGCCAGCAGCTTAGACGCGGATAGCAATCAGCCCCAGCATTTT	CASSLDADSNQPQHF	-	TRBJ1-5	-	TRBV7-9
TGTGCCAGCAGCTGCCGGGACAGGGATGGCTACACCTTC	CASSCRDRDGYTF	-	TRBJ1-2	TRBD1	TRBV5-8
TGTGCCAGCAGCAGACACGGCACAGATACGCAGTATTTT	CASSRHGTDTQYF	-	TRBJ2-3	-	TRBV7-3
TGCAGCGGTGGACATGGTGACGATACGCAGTATTTT	CSGGHGDDTQYF	-	TRBJ2-3	-	TRBV29-1
TGTGCCAGCAGTGAAGGGTTAGACAGGGCGGGAACCCAGTACTTC	CASSEGLDRAGTQYF	once	TRBJ2-5	-	TRBV6-1
TGTGCCAGCAGCTTATCACTGAGCGCCGAGCAGTTCTTC	CASSLSLSAEQFF	-	TRBJ2-1	-	TRBV7-3
TGTGCAAGTCGCCCCAGGGGGCGAAACGATAATTCACCCCTCCACTTT	CASRPRGRNDNSPLHF	once	TRBJ1-6	-	TRBV12-2
TGTGCCAGCAGCTCCAGCGACAGGGTCCCCCACTACGAGCAGTACTTC	CASSSSDRVPHYEQYF	-	TRBJ2-7	TRBD1	TRBV7-2
TGTGCTAGTGGTTGGCATCAGCCCCAGCATTTT	CASGWHQPQHF	-	TRBJ1-5	-	TRBV12-5
TGTGCCAGCAGCGCTACAGGGCCGGGCTACACCTTC	CASSATGPGYTF	-	TRBJ1-2	-	TRBV9
TGTGCCAGTTCACTAGCGGGGTGGGAGACCCAGTACTTC	CASSLAGWETQYF	-	TRBJ2-5	TRBD2	TRBV5-6
TGTGCCAGCAGCTTTTCCGCTAGCGGAGCCCAGGAGACCCAGTACTTC	CASSFSASGAQETQYF	-	TRBJ2-5	TRBD2	TRBV7-6
TGTGCCAGCAGTCCCCAGCGACAGACTAACTATGGCTACACCTTC	CASSPQRQTNYGYTF	-	TRBJ1-2	-	TRBV27
TGTGCCAGCAGCTTGAGGGGGTTGAACACTGAAGCTTTCTTT	CASSLRGLNTEAFF	-	TRBJ1-1	-	TRBV11-3
TGTGCCACCAGCAGAGATCGGTCGGATGGCTACACCTTC	CATSRDRSDGYTF	-	TRBJ1-2	-	TRBV15
TGTGCCAGCAGTTTACCTCGGACCGGGGAGCTGTTTTTT	CASSLPRTGELFF	-	TRBJ2-2	-	TRBV28